This note documents a single T cell receptor beta chain sequence. This CDR3 region has 15 residues. CDR1 is MNHEY and CDR2 is SVGAGI in the germline V gene. Trimming shortened V by 6 bases and J by 8 bases, and 19 bases separated the two germline ends. The data originate from a study of control samples from healthy donors and cancer patients. Using immunoSEQ multiplex PCR, the repertoire was profiled, and TCRdb retains in-frame clones only, with some absent. The table includes about 110,000 clones, roughly 91% detected once. Sequenced: blood. V gene TRBV6-5 combines with J gene TRBJ1-4, with a weak D call TRBD1 (6 bases). The TCR originated in a woman aged 45-65 years in good health. The CDR3 spells CASRKEGGFVEKLFF. In DNA form, the CDR3 reads TGTGCCAGCAGGAAGGAAGGGGGTTTCGTAGAAAAACTGTTTTTT.